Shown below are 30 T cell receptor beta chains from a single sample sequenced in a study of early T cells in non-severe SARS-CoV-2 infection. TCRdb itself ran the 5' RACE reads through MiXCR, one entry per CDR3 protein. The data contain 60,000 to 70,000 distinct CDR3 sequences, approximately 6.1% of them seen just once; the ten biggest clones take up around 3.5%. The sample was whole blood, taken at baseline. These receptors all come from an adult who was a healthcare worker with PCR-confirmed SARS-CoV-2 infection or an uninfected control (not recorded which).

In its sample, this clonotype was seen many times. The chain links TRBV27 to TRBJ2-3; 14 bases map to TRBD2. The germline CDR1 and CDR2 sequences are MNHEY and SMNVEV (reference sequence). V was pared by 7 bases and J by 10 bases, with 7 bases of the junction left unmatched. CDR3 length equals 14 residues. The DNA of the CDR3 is TGTGCCAGCAACGTAGGACTAGCGGGAGGCCCGCAGTATTTT. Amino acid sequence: CASNVGLAGGPQYF.

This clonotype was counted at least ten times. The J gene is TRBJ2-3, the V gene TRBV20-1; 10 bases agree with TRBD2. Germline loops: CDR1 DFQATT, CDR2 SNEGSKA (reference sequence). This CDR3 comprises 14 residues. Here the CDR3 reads CRQDSGRKGDTQYF. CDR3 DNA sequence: TGCAGACAAGATAGCGGGAGGAAGGGAGATACGCAGTATTTT.

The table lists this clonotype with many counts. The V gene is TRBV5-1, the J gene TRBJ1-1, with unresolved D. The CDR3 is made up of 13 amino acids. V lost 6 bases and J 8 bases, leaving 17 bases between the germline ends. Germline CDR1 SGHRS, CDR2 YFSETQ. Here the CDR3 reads CASKLIPAGEAFF. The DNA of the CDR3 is TGCGCCAGCAAGTTGATCCCGGCAGGCGAAGCTTTCTTT.

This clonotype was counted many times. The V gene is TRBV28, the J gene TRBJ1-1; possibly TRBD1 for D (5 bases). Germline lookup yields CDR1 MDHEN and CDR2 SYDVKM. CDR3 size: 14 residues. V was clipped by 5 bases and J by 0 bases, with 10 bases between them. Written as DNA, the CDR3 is TGTGCCAGCAGTGGGGCGTATTTGAACACTGAAGCTTTCTTT. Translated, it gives CASSGAYLNTEAFF.

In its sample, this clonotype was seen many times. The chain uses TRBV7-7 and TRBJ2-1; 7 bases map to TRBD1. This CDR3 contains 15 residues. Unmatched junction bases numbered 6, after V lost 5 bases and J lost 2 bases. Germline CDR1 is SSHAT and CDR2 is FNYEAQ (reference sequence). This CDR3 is CASSATGQTYNEQFF. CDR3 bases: TGTGCCAGCAGCGCAACGGGACAGACCTACAATGAGCAGTTCTTC.

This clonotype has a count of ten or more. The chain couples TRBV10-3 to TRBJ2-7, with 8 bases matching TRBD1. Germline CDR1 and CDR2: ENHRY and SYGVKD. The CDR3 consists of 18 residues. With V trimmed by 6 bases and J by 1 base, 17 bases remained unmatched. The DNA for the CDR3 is TGTGCCATCAGCCCACGACAGGGGAATCGGAAGGTGTCCTACGAGCAGTACTTC. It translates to CAISPRQGNRKVSYEQYF.

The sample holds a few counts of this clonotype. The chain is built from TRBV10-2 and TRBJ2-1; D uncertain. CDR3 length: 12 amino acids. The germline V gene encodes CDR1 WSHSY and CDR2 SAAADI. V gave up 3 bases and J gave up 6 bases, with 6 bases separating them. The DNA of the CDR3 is TGCGCCAGCAGTGACGAGCTCAATGAGCAGTTCTTC. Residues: CASSDELNEQFF.

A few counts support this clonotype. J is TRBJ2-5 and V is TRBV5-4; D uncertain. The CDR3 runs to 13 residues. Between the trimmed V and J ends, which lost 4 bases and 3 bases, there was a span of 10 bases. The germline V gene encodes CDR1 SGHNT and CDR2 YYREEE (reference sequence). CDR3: CASSVGRKETQYF. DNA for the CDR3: TGTGCCAGCAGCGTAGGACGGAAAGAGACCCAGTACTTC.

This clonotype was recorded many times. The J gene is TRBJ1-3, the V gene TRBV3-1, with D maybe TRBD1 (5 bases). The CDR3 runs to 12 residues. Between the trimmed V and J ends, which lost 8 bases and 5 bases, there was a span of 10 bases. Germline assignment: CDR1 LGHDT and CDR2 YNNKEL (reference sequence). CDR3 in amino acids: CASAGARNTIYF. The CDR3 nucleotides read TGTGCCAGCGCCGGGGCTCGAAACACCATATATTTT.

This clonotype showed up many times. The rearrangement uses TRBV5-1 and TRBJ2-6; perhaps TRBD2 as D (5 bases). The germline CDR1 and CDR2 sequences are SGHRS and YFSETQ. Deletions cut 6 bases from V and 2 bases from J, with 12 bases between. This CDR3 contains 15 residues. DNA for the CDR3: TGCGCCAGCACCCCCGGGGAAACTGGGGCCAACGTCCTGACTTTC. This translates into CASTPGETGANVLTF.

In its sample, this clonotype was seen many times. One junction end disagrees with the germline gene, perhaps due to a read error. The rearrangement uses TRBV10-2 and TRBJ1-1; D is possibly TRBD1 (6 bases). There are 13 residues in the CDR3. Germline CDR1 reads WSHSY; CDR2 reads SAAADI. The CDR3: CASVRNRDTEVFF. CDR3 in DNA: TGCGCCAGCGTTAGGAACAGGGACACTGAAGTTTTCTTT.

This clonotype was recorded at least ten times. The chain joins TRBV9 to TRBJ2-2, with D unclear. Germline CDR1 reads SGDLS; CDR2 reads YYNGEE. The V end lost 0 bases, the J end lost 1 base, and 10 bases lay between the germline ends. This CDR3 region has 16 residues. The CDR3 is CASSVEDPKNTGELFF. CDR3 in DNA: TGTGCCAGCAGCGTAGAGGACCCAAAGAACACCGGGGAGCTGTTTTTT.

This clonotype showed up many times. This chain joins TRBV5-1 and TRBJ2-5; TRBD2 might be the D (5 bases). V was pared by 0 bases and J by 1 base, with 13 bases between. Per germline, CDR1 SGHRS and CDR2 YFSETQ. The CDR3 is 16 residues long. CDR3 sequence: CASSLAGSAVQETQYF. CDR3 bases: TGCGCCAGCAGCTTGGCCGGTAGCGCGGTCCAAGAGACCCAGTACTTC. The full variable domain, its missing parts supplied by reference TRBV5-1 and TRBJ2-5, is KAGVTQTPRYLIKTRGQQVTLSCSPISGHRSVSWYQQTPGQGLQFLFEYFSETQRNKGNFPGRFSGRQFSNSRSEMNVSTLELGDSALYLCASSLAGSAVQETQYFGPGTRLLVL.

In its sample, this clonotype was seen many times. Written as DNA, the CDR3 is TGCGCCAGCAGCTCAACAGGGTATGGCTACACCTTC. Translating gives CASSSTGYGYTF. V and J are TRBV5-1 and TRBJ1-2; TRBD1 might be the D (6 bases). V was shortened by 3 bases and J by 5 bases, with 8 bases between the two germline ends. This CDR3 contains 12 residues. CDR1 is SGHRS and CDR2 is YFSETQ in the germline V gene.

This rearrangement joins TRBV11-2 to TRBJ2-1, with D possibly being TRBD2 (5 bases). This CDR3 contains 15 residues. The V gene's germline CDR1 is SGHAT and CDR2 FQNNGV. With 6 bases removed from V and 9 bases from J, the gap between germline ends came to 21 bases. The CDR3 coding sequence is TGTGCCAGCAGGAGGAGTAGCGAAACGGGAAGTGAGCAGTTCTTC. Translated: CASRRSSETGSEQFF.

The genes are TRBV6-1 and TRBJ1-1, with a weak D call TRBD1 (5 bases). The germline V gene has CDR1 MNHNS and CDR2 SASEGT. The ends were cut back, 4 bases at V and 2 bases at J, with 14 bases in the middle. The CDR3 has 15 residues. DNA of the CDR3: TGTGCCAGCAGTGCCCGACAGCAACCCAACACTGAAGCTTTCTTT. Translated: CASSARQQPNTEAFF.

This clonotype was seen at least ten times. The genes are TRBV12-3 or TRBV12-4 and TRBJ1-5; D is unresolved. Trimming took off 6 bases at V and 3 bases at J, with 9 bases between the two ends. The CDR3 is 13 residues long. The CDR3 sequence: CASRKQHNQPQHF. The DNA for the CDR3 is TGTGCCAGCAGGAAGCAGCACAATCAGCCCCAGCATTTT.

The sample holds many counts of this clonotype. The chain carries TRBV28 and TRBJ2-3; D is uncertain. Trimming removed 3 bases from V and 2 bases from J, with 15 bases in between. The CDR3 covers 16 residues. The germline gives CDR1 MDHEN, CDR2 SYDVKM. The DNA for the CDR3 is TGTGCCAGCAGTTTGAGGCAAGCCTGGGTCACAGATACGCAGTATTTT. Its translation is CASSLRQAWVTDTQYF.

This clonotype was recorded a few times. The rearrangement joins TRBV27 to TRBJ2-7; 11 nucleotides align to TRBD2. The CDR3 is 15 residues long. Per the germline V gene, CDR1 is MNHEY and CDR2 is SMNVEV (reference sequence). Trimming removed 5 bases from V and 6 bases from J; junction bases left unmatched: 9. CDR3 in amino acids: CASSPWASGRREQYF. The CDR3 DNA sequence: TGTGCCAGCAGTCCCTGGGCTAGCGGGAGGCGCGAGCAGTACTTC.

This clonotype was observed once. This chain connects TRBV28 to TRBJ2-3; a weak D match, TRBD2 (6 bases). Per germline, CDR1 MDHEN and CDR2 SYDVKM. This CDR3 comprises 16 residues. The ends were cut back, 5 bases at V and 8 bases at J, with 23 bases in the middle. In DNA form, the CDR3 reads TGTGCCAGCAGTGATTCGGGAGAGGGAGAAGGGTCTACGCAGTATTTT. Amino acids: CASSDSGEGEGSTQYF. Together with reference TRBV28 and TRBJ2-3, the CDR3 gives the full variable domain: DVKVTQSSRYLVKRTGEKVFLECVQDMDHENMFWYRQDPGLGLRLIYFSYDVKMKEKGDIPEGYSVSREKKERFSLILESASTNQTSMYLCASSDSGEGEGSTQYFGPGTRLTVL.

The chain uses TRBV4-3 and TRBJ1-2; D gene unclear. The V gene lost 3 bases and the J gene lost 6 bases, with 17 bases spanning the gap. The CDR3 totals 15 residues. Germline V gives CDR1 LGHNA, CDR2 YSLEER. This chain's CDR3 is CASSHELRGAHGYTF. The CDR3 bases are TGCGCCAGCAGCCATGAACTGCGGGGTGCGCATGGCTACACCTTC.

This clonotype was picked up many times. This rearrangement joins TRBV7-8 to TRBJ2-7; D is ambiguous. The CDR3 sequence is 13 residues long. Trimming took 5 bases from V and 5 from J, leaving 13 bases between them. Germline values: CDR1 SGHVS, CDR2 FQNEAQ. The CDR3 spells CASSRPRFDEQYF. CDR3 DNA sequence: TGTGCCAGCAGCCGCCCTAGGTTTGACGAGCAGTACTTC. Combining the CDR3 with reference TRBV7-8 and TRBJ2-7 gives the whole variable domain GAGVSQSPRYKVAKRGQDVALRCDPISGHVSLFWYQQALGQGPEFLTYFQNEAQLDKSGLPSDRFFAERPEGSVSTLKIQRTQQEDSAVYLCASSRPRFDEQYFGPGTRLTVT.

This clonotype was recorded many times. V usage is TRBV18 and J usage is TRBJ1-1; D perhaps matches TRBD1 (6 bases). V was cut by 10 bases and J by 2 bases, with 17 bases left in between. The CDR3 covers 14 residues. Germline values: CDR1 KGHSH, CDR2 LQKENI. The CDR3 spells CATRVGGVNTEAFF. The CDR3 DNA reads TGTGCCACCCGAGTAGGGGGAGTAAACACTGAAGCTTTCTTT.

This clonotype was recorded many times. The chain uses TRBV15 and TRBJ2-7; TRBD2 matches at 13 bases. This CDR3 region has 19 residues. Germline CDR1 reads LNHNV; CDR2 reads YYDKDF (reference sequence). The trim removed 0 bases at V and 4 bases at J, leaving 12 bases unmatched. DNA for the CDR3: TGTGCCACCAGCAGAGATATGGGACTAGCGGGAAGAGAGGTATACGAGCAGTACTTC. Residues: CATSRDMGLAGREVYEQYF.

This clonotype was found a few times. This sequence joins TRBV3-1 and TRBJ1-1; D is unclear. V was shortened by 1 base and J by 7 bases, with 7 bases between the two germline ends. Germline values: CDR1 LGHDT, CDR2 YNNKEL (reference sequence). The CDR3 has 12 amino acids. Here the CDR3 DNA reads TGTGCCAGCAGCCAAGTTAGTCATGAAGCTTTCTTT. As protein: CASSQVSHEAFF.

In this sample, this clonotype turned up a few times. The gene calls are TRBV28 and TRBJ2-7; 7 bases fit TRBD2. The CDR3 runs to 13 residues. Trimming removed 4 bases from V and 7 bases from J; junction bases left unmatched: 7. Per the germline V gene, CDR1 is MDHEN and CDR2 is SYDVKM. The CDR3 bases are TGTGCCAGCAGTTCGACTCCTAGCGGAGAGCAGTACTTC. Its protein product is CASSSTPSGEQYF.

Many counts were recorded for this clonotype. The CDR3 spells CASFLTIAFF. Here the CDR3 DNA reads TGTGCCAGCTTCCTAACGATCGCTTTCTTT. The chain couples TRBV6-6 to TRBJ1-1, with D unresolved. The CDR3 spans 10 residues. V dropped 8 bases and J dropped 11 bases, with 12 bases sitting between them. The germline CDR1 and CDR2 sequences are MNHNY and SVGAGI (reference sequence).

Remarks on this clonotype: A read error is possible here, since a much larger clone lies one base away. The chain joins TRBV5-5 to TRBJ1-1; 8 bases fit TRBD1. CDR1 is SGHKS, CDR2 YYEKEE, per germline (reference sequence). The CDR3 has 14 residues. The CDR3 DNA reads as TGTGCCAGCAGGGACAGGGATTTGAACGCTGAAGCTTTCTTT. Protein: CASRDRDLNAEAFF.

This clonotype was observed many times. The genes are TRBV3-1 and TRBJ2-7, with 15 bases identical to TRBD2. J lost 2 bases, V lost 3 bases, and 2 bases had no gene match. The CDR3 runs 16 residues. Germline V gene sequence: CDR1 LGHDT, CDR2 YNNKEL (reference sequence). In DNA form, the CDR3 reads TGTGCCAGCAGCCAGGGACTAGCGGGAGGAACCTACGAGCAGTACTTC. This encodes CASSQGLAGGTYEQYF.

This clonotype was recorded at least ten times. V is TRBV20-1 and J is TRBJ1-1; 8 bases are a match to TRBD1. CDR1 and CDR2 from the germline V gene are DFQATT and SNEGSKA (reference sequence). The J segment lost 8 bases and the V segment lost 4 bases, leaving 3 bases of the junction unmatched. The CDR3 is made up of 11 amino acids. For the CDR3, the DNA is TGCAGTGCTATACGGACAGGGGAAGCTTTCTTT. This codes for CSAIRTGEAFF.